Sequencing of this TCR beta chain was carried out in a study of Ad26.COV2.S vaccination and SARS-CoV-2 variants (dated by TCRdb to the early 2020s). General notes on the study: Donors in the vaccine arm were drawn from COV1001, a phase I-IIa trial of Ad26.COV2.S in healthy adults that was multicentre, randomized, double-blind and placebo-controlled. Ad26.COV2.S was administered intramuscularly at 5 x 10^10 or 1 x 10^11 viral particles, either as a single shot or as two shots given 56 days apart. TCRbeta repertoire sequencing served as the tool for gauging how specific and how broad the SARS-CoV-2-reactive T cell receptors were following Ad26.COV2.S vaccination. A total of around 32 samples were included in the TCR-sequenced set, comprising around 19 Ad26.COV2.S vaccine recipients, 5 placebo recipients and 8 SARS-CoV-2 convalescent individuals. Trial participants were randomized into five groups of five: low-dose or high-dose Ad26.COV2.S given once or twice, or placebo on both occasions. Investigators did not know the trial group allocation while performing experiments and assessing outcomes.

The sample's treatment or condition label, in plain terms: some 20 received Ad26.COV2.S at low or high dose, single or two shots; about five received placebo; per-sample allocation not given. Repertoires of vaccine and placebo recipients were sequenced from samples taken on day 63 after the first injection. In Cohort 1b, 25 or so adults aged 18-55 years were enrolled at a single site in Boston, USA, between 29 July and 7 August 2020. Ad26.COV2.S was a replication-incompetent adenovirus type 26 vector expressing a prefusion-stabilized SARS-CoV-2 spike protein from the original Wuhan strain. TCRbeta CDR3 regions were sequenced with the immunoSEQ Assay. After extraction, genomic DNA underwent amplification by bias-controlled multiplex PCR, followed by high-throughput sequencing. In the paper's pipeline: To quantify the absolute abundance of every unique TCRbeta CDR3 region, sequences were collapsed and filtered. T cell fraction was estimated by normalizing TCRbeta template counts to usable DNA, with usable DNA measured through amplification of reference genes found in all nucleated cells. Repertoire TCRs were annotated as SARS-CoV-2-specific when V gene, CDR3 amino acid sequence and J gene were exactly matched to a known reactive TCR set. The reference SARS-CoV-2 TCR set was obtained from MIRA and was filtered for enrichment in COVID-19-positive ImmuneCODE repertoires, whereby public or cross-reactive TCRs were removed. Based on the MIRA antigens, annotated TCRs were further analysed at the level of specific ORF or position within ORF. Breadth was defined as annotated unique rearrangements over total unique productive rearrangements; depth was the summed frequency of those rearrangements. Two-sided Wilcoxon rank-sum tests were applied when comparing TCR breadth between groups. Not all clones reach the TCRdb copy of this immuneACCESS table, which keeps in-frame sequences only. Checked studies attribute under half of the gap to unresolved V genes and leave the rest unexplained. The DNA was the basis for D and trimming; V, J and clone size are from that table. This sample holds about 680,000 clones; 89% were observed only once. Approximately 1.5% of the sample belongs to the ten largest clones.

Broader findings and caveats from the paper: Substantial breadth of spike-specific CD8+ and CD4+ T cell responses was reported after vaccination. Higher spike-specific TCR breadth was observed in Ad26.COV2.S recipients than in placebo recipients (P = 0.0014). The study lacked the statistical power to compare responses across vaccine doses or regimens. Vaccine and placebo recipients had comparable non-spike TCR breadth, which fits with the vaccine containing only spike. The authors noted that total T cell responses may have been underestimated by the TCR breadth and depth analyses.

For CDR1 and CDR2, the germline V gene (reference sequence) lists LGHDT and YNNKEL. V drops 1 base and J drops 13 bases, leaving 16 bases in between. CDR3 length: 14 amino acids, cysteine to phenylalanine. The only DNA kept is the CDR3, 42 bases in frame from the first base. A remark on this clone: What antigen it recognizes has not been identified. Per-base qualities were not stored, and no clone one base away is much larger.

This specimen consisted of peripheral blood, obtained in a trial of Ad26.COV2.S vaccine versus placebo. The origin of this receptor is a person between 18 and 65 years old who received the Ad26.COV2.S COVID-19 vaccine or a placebo. The sequence links TRBV3-1 (or the pseudogene TRBV3-2) to TRBJ1-4; confidence is insufficient to name the D gene. The DNA is TGTGCCAGCAGCCAAGCGGGCAGGTCGGCTGGACTGTTTTTT. Its coded protein is CASSQAGRSAGLFF.